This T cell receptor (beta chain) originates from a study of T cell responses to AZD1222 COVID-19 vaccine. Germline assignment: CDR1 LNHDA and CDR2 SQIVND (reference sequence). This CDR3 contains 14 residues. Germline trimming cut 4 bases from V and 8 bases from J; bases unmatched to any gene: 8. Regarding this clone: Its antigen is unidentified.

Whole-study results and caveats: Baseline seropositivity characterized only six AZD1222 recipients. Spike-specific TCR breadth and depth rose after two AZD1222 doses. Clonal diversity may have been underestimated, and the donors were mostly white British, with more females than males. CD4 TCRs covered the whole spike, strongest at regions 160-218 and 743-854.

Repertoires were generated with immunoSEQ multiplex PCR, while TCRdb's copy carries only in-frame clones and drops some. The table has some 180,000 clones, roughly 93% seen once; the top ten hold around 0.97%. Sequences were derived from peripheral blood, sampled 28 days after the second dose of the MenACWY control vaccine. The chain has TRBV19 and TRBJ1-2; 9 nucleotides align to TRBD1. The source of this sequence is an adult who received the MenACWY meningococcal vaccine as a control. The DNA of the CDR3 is TGTGCCAGTAGTACCGGGACAGGGATTGGAGGCTACACCTTC. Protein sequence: CASSTGTGIGGYTF. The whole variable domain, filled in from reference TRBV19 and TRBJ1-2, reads DGGITQSPKYLFRKEGQNVTLSCEQNLNHDAMYWYRQDPGQGLRLIYYSQIVNDFQKGDIAEGYSVSREKKESFPLTVTSAQKNPTAFYLCASSTGTGIGGYTFGSGTRLTVV.